This T cell receptor (beta chain) is from a study of T cells after yellow fever vaccination. The germline gives CDR1 SGHTA, CDR2 FQGNSA. The CDR3 runs 15 residues. V lost 4 bases, J lost 4 bases, and 17 bases lay in between. This clonotype was seen many times. Each CDR3 protein gets one entry after TCRdb re-called the 5' RACE reads with MiXCR. The data show more than 10,000 distinct CDR3 sequences, with more than 4.5% seen just once and around 50% held by the top ten. Study results and caveats: Abundant bulk-derived clonotypes could contaminate FACS-sorted repertoires.

The chain joins TRBV7-2 to TRBJ2-7; maybe TRBD2 (5 bases). Sequences were derived from PBMCs, either bulk or a sorted T-cell subset (CD4+, CD8+, memory, or dextramer-sorted; not recorded which), sampled 45 days after the yellow fever booster vaccination. This receptor was taken from a man younger than 45 who received the YFV17D yellow fever vaccine. The CDR3 region is CASSYISGFGYEQYF. As DNA, the CDR3 is TGTGCCAGCAGCTACATATCGGGGTTTGGTTACGAGCAGTACTTC.